This T cell receptor beta chain came from a study of T cells in women clearing cervical HPV infection. On the study more broadly: Case blood was drawn when the lesion was first found; control blood after infection became undetectable. With HLA typing for only a few women, HLA confounding remains possible. Study-level points and caveats: TRBV6-7 abundance was lower in cases than controls (around 0.1% versus 0.15%).

Notes on this clone: Its specificity is unknown. The read finishes 3 residues shy of the CDR3 end, and the germline J gene is used to complete it.

This table comes from immunoSEQ multiplex PCR, and its TCRdb copy is limited to in-frame clones, with some not included. Recorded for this sample: about 36,000 clones. MY09/MY11 PCR detected cervical HPV DNA; dot-blot assigned genotypes. The CDR3 has 17 residues. The J segment lost 4 bases and the V segment lost 8 bases, leaving 15 bases of the junction unmatched. The V gene's germline CDR1 is MDHEN and CDR2 SYDVKM. This rearrangement joins TRBV28 to TRBJ2-5; 11 positions match TRBD2. The source material was blood buffy coat. The source of this sequence is a woman aged 18 to 75 with a cervical HPV16 infection that either progressed to CIN3+ or cleared (not recorded which). The CDR3 loop reads CASRGFRELAGVETQYF. The CDR3 bases that were read are TGTGCCAGCCGAGGATTCCGGGAACTAGCGGGGGTAGAGACC.